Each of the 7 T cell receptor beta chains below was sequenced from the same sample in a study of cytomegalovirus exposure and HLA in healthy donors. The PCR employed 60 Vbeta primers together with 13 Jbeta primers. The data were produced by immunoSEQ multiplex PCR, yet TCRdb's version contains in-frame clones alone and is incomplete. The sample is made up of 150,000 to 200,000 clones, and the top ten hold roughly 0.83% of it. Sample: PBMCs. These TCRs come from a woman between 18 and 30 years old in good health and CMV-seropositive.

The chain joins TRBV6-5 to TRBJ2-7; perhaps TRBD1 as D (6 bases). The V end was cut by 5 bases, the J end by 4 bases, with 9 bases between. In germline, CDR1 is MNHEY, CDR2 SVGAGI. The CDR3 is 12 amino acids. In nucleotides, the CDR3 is TGTGCCAGCAGTCCGGACAGATACGAGCAGTACTTC. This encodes CASSPDRYEQYF.

The CDR3 reads CASSLGGGSNEQFF. The CDR3 DNA is TGTGCCAGCAGCTTGGGTGGAGGCAGCAATGAGCAGTTCTTC. This sequence joins TRBV7-9 and TRBJ2-1; a possible D gene is TRBD2 (5 bases). The CDR3 has 14 residues. Germline CDR1 reads SEHNR; CDR2 reads FQNEAQ (reference sequence). V gave up 3 bases and J gave up 6 bases, with 12 bases separating them. The full variable domain, rest sourced from reference TRBV7-9 and TRBJ2-1, is DTGVSQNPRHKITKRGQNVTFRCDPISEHNRLYWYRQTLGQGPEFLTYFQNEAQLEKSRLLSDRFSAERPKGSFSTLEIQRTEQGDSAMYLCASSLGGGSNEQFFGPGTRLTVL.

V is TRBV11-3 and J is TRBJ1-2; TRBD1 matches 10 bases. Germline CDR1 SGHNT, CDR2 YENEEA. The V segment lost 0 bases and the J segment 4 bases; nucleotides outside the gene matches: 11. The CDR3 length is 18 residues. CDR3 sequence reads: CASSLEGTGDDPTYGYTF. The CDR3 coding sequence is TGTGCCAGCAGCTTAGAAGGGACAGGGGATGATCCGACCTATGGCTACACCTTC.

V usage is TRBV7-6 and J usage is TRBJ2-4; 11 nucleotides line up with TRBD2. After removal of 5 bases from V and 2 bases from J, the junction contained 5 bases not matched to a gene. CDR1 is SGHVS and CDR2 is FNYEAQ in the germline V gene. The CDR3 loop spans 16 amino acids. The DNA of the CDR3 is TGTGCCAGCAGCAAACTAGCGGGAGATCCCAAAAACATTCAGTACTTC. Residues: CASSKLAGDPKNIQYF.

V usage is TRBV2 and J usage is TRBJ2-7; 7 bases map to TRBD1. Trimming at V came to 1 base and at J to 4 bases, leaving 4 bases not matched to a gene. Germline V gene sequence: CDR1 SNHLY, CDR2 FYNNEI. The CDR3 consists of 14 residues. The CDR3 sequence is CASSEVTGSYEQYF. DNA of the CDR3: TGTGCCAGCAGTGAAGTGACAGGGTCATACGAGCAGTACTTC.

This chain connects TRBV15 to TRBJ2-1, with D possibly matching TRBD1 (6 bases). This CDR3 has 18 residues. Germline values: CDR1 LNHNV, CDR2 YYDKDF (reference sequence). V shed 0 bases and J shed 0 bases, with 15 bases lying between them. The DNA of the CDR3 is TGTGCCACCAGCAGAGACGGACAGAAGCGAATCTCCTACAATGAGCAGTTCTTC. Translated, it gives CATSRDGQKRISYNEQFF.

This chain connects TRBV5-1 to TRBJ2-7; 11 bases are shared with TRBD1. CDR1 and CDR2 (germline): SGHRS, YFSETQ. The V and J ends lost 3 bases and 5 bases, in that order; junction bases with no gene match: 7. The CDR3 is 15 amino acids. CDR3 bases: TGCGCCAGCAGCTACCGGGACAGGGGGTCCCACGAGCAGTACTTC. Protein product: CASSYRDRGSHEQYF.